The source of this T cell receptor beta chain is a study of human T cells and chemical hapten exposure. The overall study: The study sensitized with 2% DPC on a roughly 2 cm by roughly 2 cm patch of upper inner arm skin.

This clonotype was observed a handful of times. The CDR3 length is 14 residues. The germline V gene encodes CDR1 SGDLS and CDR2 YYNGEE. V lost 0 bases and J 11 bases, leaving 17 bases between the germline ends. Each CDR3 protein is one row after TCRdb ran MiXCR on the RACE reads. The profile covers some 300,000 distinct CDR3 sequences, with about 5% appearing a single time and about 8.2% taken by the ten largest. Indicated time point: pre-sensitization, week 0. As for treatment: therapeutic diphenylcyclopropenone sensitization with weekly scalp DPC. Before extraction, the whole blood was not fractionated, and total RNA was taken from it.

The TCR comes from a woman younger than 30 with alopecia areata. Some clones in this sample may be carry-over from other donors' samples. The V gene is TRBV9, the J gene TRBJ1-1; D is ambiguous. Here the sequenced sample was whole blood, taken in connection with sensitization to the hapten diphenylcyclopropenone (DPC). CDR3 nucleotide sequence: TGTGCCAGCAGCGTAGGGACCGAGGGAGGCGCCGCTTTCTTT. Translated: CASSVGTEGGAAFF.